This TCR beta chain was observed in a study of T cells after yellow fever vaccination. Overall study: Those fractions that held only low numbers of cells were prepared using the SMART-Seq v4 Ultra Low Input RNA kit.

Germline CDR1 reads SGHDT; CDR2 reads YYEEEE. CDR3 size: 15 residues. Trimming pared 6 bases from V and 5 bases from J, leaving 20 bases between. This clonotype was observed a handful of times. MiXCR was run by TCRdb on the 5' RACE reads, yielding one entry per CDR3 protein. In the table there are over 300,000 distinct CDR3 sequences, 3.6% of which are singletons. The sample in question was PBMCs, obtained on the day of the yellow fever booster vaccination. This sequence was found in a man younger than 35 who received the YFV17D yellow fever vaccine. The gene calls are TRBV5-6 and TRBJ2-5; D is uncertain. The CDR3 reads CASTSDPSLGETQYF. In DNA, the CDR3 is TGTGCCAGCACCTCCGACCCGTCCTTAGGGGAGACCCAGTACTTC.